Listed here are 10 T cell receptor beta chains from one sample, sequenced in a study of shared clonotypes between healthy human individuals. The assay was immunoSEQ multiplex PCR, and TCRdb's table has in-frame clones only and misses some. The sample has roughly 2.1 million clones, about 92% seen once; the top ten hold under 2%. Terminally differentiated effector memory CD45RA+ cells were excluded by CCR7 positive selection of CD45RO-negative cells. Source material: naive CD8+ T cells from PBMCs. The receptors derive from a young man in good health. Some clones in this sample may be carry-over from other donors' samples.

The chain combines TRBV28 with TRBJ2-2; D might be TRBD2 (5 bases). The CDR3 loop spans 18 amino acids. Germline V gene sequence: CDR1 MDHEN, CDR2 SYDVKM. V lost 3 bases, J lost 5 bases, and 22 bases lay in between. Written as DNA, the CDR3 is TGTGCCAGCAGTTTCTTATTAGGGTCGGCAGGAGGTACCGGGGAGCTGTTTTTT. As protein: CASSFLLGSAGGTGELFF.

CDR3 bases: TGTGCCAGCAGCTACGCTGCGGCCGCATACGAGCAGTACTTC. Residues: CASSYAAAAYEQYF. The chain uses TRBV7-2 and TRBJ2-7; no clear D. The germline V gene encodes CDR1 SGHTA and CDR2 FQGNSA. The CDR3 runs to 14 residues. V was shortened by 4 bases and J by 4 bases, with 14 bases between the two germline ends.

The sample holds one count of this clone. The chain uses TRBV10-3 and TRBJ2-7; maybe TRBD2 (6 bases). The germline V gene encodes CDR1 ENHRY and CDR2 SYGVKD. This CDR3 contains 13 residues. The germline V and J ends were trimmed by 7 bases and 2 bases, with 12 bases remaining between them. The CDR3 DNA is TGTGCCATCACCCCCGGGGGACCCTACGAGCAGTACTTC. As protein: CAITPGGPYEQYF.

The chain uses TRBV5-4 and TRBJ1-5, with D perhaps matching TRBD1 (5 bases). The CDR3 runs to 15 residues. The V end was cut by 4 bases, the J end by 1 base, with 12 bases between. CDR1 SGHNT and CDR2 YYREEE come from the germline V gene (reference sequence). The CDR3 sequence: CASSVGGVSNQPQHF. Written as DNA, the CDR3 is TGTGCCAGCAGCGTCGGAGGGGTCAGCAATCAGCCCCAGCATTTT.

The chain couples TRBV7-9 to TRBJ2-5, with unresolved D. The closer fit of TRBJ2-7 to the DNA end suggests the J call may be wrong. Looked up from germline, CDR1 is SEHNR and CDR2 is FQNEAQ (reference sequence). CDR3 length equals 14 residues. For the CDR3, the DNA is TGTGCCAGCAGCTTAACGGGCAGAGCTTACGAGCAGTACTTC. This sequence encodes CASSLTGRAYEQYF.

The chain uses TRBV27 and TRBJ1-2, with 7 bases matching TRBD1. This CDR3 is built from 17 residues. After removal of 2 bases from V and 4 bases from J, the junction contained 13 bases not matched to a gene. CDR1 is MNHEY, CDR2 SMNVEV, per germline (reference sequence). As DNA, the CDR3 is TGTGCCAGCAGTTTAGGGGGCGGGACAGCCCCTGGCTATGGCTACACCTTC. It encodes CASSLGGGTAPGYGYTF.

The chain links TRBV29-1 to TRBJ1-3, with 9 bases lining up with TRBD1. V gave up 3 bases and J gave up 5 bases; unmatched junction bases: 11. Germline lookup yields CDR1 SQVTM and CDR2 ANQGSEA. This CDR3 comprises 16 residues. CDR3 amino acids: CSVELAPGTGRNTIYF. The CDR3 DNA is TGCAGCGTTGAGCTAGCCCCCGGGACAGGGCGAAACACCATATATTTT.

Only one count was recorded for this clone. The J gene is TRBJ1-2, the V gene TRBV5-4, with a tentative D call TRBD1 (5 bases). CDR1 is SGHNT and CDR2 is YYREEE in the germline V gene (reference sequence). The CDR3 sequence is 17 residues long. Trimming removed 5 bases from V and 4 bases from J, with 24 bases in between. In DNA, the CDR3 is TGTGCCAGCAGGGCCGGGACTTATAACGCGGAGGGCTATGGCTACACCTTC. As protein: CASRAGTYNAEGYGYTF.

This clone occurred once. The V gene is TRBV7-9, the J gene TRBJ2-3; possibly TRBD1 for D (7 bases). The germline V and J ends were trimmed by 5 bases and 3 bases, with 18 bases remaining between them. This CDR3 has 16 residues. Germline values: CDR1 SEHNR, CDR2 FQNEAQ (reference sequence). This CDR3 is CASSLEGGGVTDTQYF. The CDR3 nucleotides are TGTGCCAGCAGCCTAGAAGGGGGCGGGGTGACAGATACGCAGTATTTT. Variable domain in full (rest from reference TRBV7-9 and TRBJ2-3): DTGVSQNPRHKITKRGQNVTFRCDPISEHNRLYWYRQTLGQGPEFLTYFQNEAQLEKSRLLSDRFSAERPKGSFSTLEIQRTEQGDSAMYLCASSLEGGGVTDTQYFGPGTRLTVL.

This clone came up once. Other DNA sequences from this sample encode an identical CDR3 as well. The rearrangement joins TRBV30 to TRBJ2-7; D gene ambiguous. V was shortened by 0 bases and J by 6 bases, with 9 bases between the two germline ends. The CDR3 is 12 residues long. The V gene's germline CDR1 is GTSNPN and CDR2 SVGIG (reference sequence). CDR3 sequence reads: CAWSVLGSEQYF. DNA of the CDR3: TGTGCCTGGAGTGTATTGGGCAGCGAGCAGTACTTC.